This TCR beta chain was retrieved from a study of blood T cell repertoires in COVID-19. Across the whole study: From T cells, B-cell-depleted T cells, or PBMCs came the material, which was cDNA or gDNA.

This study enrolled people aged roughly 18 to 89 from about 26 US geographic areas. Participants' reported clinical history set cohort assignment. CDR1 is SNHLY and CDR2 is FYNNEI in the germline V gene. Trimming removed 6 bases from V and 10 bases from J, with 19 bases in between. This CDR3 region has 15 residues. Profiling relied on immunoSEQ multiplex PCR, and the TCRdb table lists in-frame clones only, not all of them. The table lists about 250,000 clones, 85% of them singletons, with 9.1% in the top ten. This clonotype was obtained from a woman in her forties or fifties with acute COVID-19. Material: PBMCs or T cells enriched from blood (not recorded which). The chain employs TRBV2 and TRBJ1-6; perhaps TRBD1 as D (5 bases). CDR3 DNA sequence: TGTGCCAGCAGGTTCCAGGGATCTCTCGGCTCACCCCTCCACTTT. As protein: CASRFQGSLGSPLHF. The whole variable domain, remainder taken from reference TRBV2 and TRBJ1-6, is EPEVTQTPSHQVTQMGQEVILRCVPISNHLYFYWYRQILGQKVEFLVSFYNNEISEKSEIFDDQFSVERPDGSNFTLKIRSTKLEDSAMYFCASRFQGSLGSPLHFGNGTRLTVT.